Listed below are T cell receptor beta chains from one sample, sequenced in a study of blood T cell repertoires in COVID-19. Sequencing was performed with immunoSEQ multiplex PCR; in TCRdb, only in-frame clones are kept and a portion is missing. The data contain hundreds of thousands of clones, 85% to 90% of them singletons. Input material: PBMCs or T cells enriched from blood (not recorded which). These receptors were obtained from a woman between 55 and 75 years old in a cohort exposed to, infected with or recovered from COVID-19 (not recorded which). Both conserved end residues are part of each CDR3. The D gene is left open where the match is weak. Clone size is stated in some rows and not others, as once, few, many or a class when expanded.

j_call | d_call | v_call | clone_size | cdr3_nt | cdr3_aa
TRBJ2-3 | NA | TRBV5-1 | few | TGCGCCAGCAGCTTCAGGGGGGATTCGACAGATACGCAGTATTTT | CASSFRGDSTDTQYF
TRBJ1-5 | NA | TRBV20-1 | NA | TGCAGTGCTAGTTGGGGGGGAACCAATCAGCCCCAGCATTTT | CSASWGGTNQPQHF
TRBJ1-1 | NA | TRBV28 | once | TGTGCCAGCAGACGGGTCCTGAACACTGAAGCTTTCTTT | CASRRVLNTEAFF
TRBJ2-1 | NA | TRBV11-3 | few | TGTGCCAGCAGCTTAGCCCAAAAGGGTGACTCCGGAGGGCAGTTCTTC | CASSLAQKGDSGGQFF
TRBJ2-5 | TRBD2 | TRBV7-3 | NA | TGTGCCAGCAGCCCCGCCCCCGGGACTAGCGGGCCTGAGGAGGAGACCCAGTACTTC | CASSPAPGTSGPEEETQYF
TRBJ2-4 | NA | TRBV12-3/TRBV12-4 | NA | TGTGCCAGCAGTTTACCGGGATTGGAAGTTCAGTACTTC | CASSLPGLEVQYF
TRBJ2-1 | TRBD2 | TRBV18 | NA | TGTGCCAGCTCCCTACTAGCGGGCGGCATCAATGAGCAGTTCTTC | CASSLLAGGINEQFF
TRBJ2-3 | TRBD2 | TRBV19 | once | TGTGCCAGTAGTAGAACCGGGACTAGCGGGAGTTGGACAGATACGCAGTATTTT | CASSRTGTSGSWTDTQYF
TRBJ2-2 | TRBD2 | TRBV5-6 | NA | TGTGCCAGCAGCTTGTACCTAGCGGAGAACACCGGGGAGCTGTTTTTT | CASSLYLAENTGELFF
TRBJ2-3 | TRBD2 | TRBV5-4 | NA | TGTGCCAGCAGCTTGAGTCTTAGCGGGGGCACAGATACGCAGTATTTT | CASSLSLSGGTDTQYF